A single sample gave rise to the 30 T cell receptor beta chains below, sequenced in a study of molecular identifiers for immune sequencing clone quantification. One entry per CDR3 protein results from TCRdb running MiXCR on the PCR reads. The sample lists approximately 40,000 distinct CDR3 sequences, approximately 17% occurring once. Material for sequencing was naive CD8+ T cells from blood, with Jurkat cell RNA spiked in. The subset here: FACS-sorted CD8+CD4-CCR7+CD45RA+ naive T cells. The receptors stem from a human donor in good health. Some libraries in this study had Jurkat cell RNA spiked in.

This clonotype qualifies as medium-sized (0.01 to 0.1%). The gene calls are TRBV11-2 and TRBJ2-7; tentative D call: TRBD1 (5 bases). The CDR3 has 15 amino acids. Trimming pared 1 base from V and 7 bases from J, leaving 17 bases between. Germline V lookup: CDR1 SGHAT, CDR2 FQNNGV. The CDR3 region is CASSLVWGPGREQYF. The CDR3 DNA reads TGTGCCAGCAGCTTAGTGTGGGGCCCAGGACGGGAGCAGTACTTC.

Of note for this clonotype: A much larger clone is a single base away; this may be a read error. This rearrangement joins TRBV27 to TRBJ2-5; D gene ambiguous. Germline CDR1 MNHEY, CDR2 SMNVEV (reference sequence). This CDR3 comprises 13 residues. The CDR3 coding sequence is TGTGCCAGCAGTTGGCAGAACCAAGAGACCCAGCACTTC. Protein sequence: CASSWQNQETQHF.

This clonotype occurred many times. The chain uses TRBV29-1 and TRBJ2-1, with D possibly matching TRBD2 (6 bases). The CDR3 has 17 residues. CDR1 SQVTM and CDR2 ANQGSEA come from the germline V gene. The V end lost 0 bases, the J end lost 10 bases, and 25 bases lay between the germline ends. The CDR3 loop is CSVEDLVTGRDFGEQFF. Written as DNA, the CDR3 is TGCAGCGTTGAAGATCTGGTAACAGGCCGGGACTTTGGAGAGCAGTTCTTC.

This clonotype has only one observation. This chain connects TRBV7-9 to TRBJ1-2, with D unresolved. The V gene's germline CDR1 is SEHNR and CDR2 FQNEAQ (reference sequence). V shed 6 bases and J shed 4 bases, with 9 bases lying between them. The CDR3 runs to 12 residues. The CDR3 bases are TGTGCCAGCAGTTCTCGGACCTATGGCTACACCTTC. This gives the protein CASSSRTYGYTF.

This sequence joins TRBV6-2 or TRBV6-3 and TRBJ2-5; D is ambiguous. Trimming cost V 7 bases and J 1 base, with 7 bases left between them. There are 12 residues in the CDR3. Germline V gene sequence: CDR1 MNHEY, CDR2 SVGEGT. The CDR3 here is CASTYTQETQYF. The CDR3 nucleotides read TGTGCCAGCACGTACACCCAAGAGACCCAGTACTTC.

This clonotype came up a few times. The V and J genes are TRBV7-7 and TRBJ2-2; D is perhaps TRBD1 (6 bases). The CDR3 sequence is 16 residues long. Germline loops: CDR1 SSHAT, CDR2 FNYEAQ (reference sequence). With 6 bases removed from V and 0 bases from J, the gap between germline ends came to 14 bases. Written as DNA, the CDR3 is TGTGCCAGCAGTCCTACAGGGCAAACGAACACCGGGGAGCTGTTTTTT. Translating gives CASSPTGQTNTGELFF.

The table lists this clonotype with many counts. The J gene is TRBJ1-1, the V gene TRBV5-1, with 8 bases identical to TRBD1. Germline V gene data show CDR1 as SGHRS and CDR2 as YFSETQ. V lost 3 bases and J lost 9; bases outside the gene matches: 7. This CDR3 has 13 residues. The CDR3 loop reads CASSSDREVKAFF. DNA of the CDR3: TGCGCCAGCAGCTCGGACAGGGAAGTTAAAGCTTTCTTT.

This clonotype was counted ten times or more. The rearrangement links TRBV6-5 to TRBJ1-5; no firm D call. Germline V CDR1 and CDR2: MNHEY, SVGAGI. Trimming pared 6 bases from V and 1 base from J, leaving 16 bases between. This CDR3 contains 16 residues. CDR3 nucleotides: TGTGCCAGCAGCCGATCTGGGGTACCGAGCAATCAGCCCCAGCATTTT. This encodes CASSRSGVPSNQPQHF.

This clonotype showed up many times. This chain links TRBV9 with TRBJ2-5, with a weak D call TRBD2 (5 bases). Trimming removed 0 bases at V and 2 bases at J, with 11 bases between. CDR1 is SGDLS, CDR2 YYNGEE, per germline. CDR3 length: 15 amino acids. The CDR3 reads CASSVGTGLQETQYF. CDR3 sequence (DNA): TGTGCCAGCAGCGTAGGGACGGGGTTACAAGAGACCCAGTACTTC.

This clonotype was observed many times. This chain connects TRBV2 to TRBJ1-1; D is undetermined. Germline V gives CDR1 SNHLY, CDR2 FYNNEI. V was pared by 8 bases and J by 1 base, with 8 bases between. This CDR3 spans 12 amino acids. CDR3 nucleotide sequence: TGTGCCAGCCTAGCCCCGAACACTGAAGCTTTCTTT. It is translated as CASLAPNTEAFF.

This clonotype was seen repeatedly, ten times or more. The chain joins TRBV20-1 to TRBJ2-7; unclear D gene. The germline gives CDR1 DFQATT, CDR2 SNEGSKA (reference sequence). Trimming removed 0 bases from V and 4 bases from J, with 13 bases in between. This CDR3 is 14 amino acids long. The CDR3: CSAREPPSIYEQYF. In DNA, the CDR3 is TGCAGTGCTAGAGAGCCCCCTTCTATTTACGAGCAGTACTTC.

This clonotype was seen repeatedly, ten times or more. V usage is TRBV6-1 and J usage is TRBJ1-2, with D possibly being TRBD1 (5 bases). Deletions cut 8 bases from V and 8 bases from J, with 15 bases between. Per germline, CDR1 MNHNS and CDR2 SASEGT. The CDR3 has 12 amino acids. CDR3 sequence reads: CASLRGTVGYTF. In DNA, the CDR3 is TGTGCCAGCCTACGGGGGACCGTCGGCTACACCTTC.

Remarks on this clonotype: Being one base from a much bigger clone, this may be a read error. This chain joins TRBV7-6 and TRBJ1-5; D is perhaps TRBD1 (6 bases). This CDR3 has 15 residues. The V end was cut by 5 bases, the J end by 3 bases, with 14 bases between. Per germline, CDR1 SGHVS and CDR2 FNYEAQ. CDR3 in DNA: TGTGCCAGCAGCGCCAGACAGGACCTCAATCAGCCCCAGCATTTT. Its protein is CASSARQDLNQPQHF. Together with reference TRBV7-6 and TRBJ1-5, the CDR3 gives the full variable domain: GAGVSQSPRYKVTKRGQDVALRCDPISGHVSLYWYRQALGQGPEFLTYFNYEAQQDKSGLPNDRFSAERPEGSISTLTIQRTEQRDSAMYRCASSARQDLNQPQHFGDGTRLSIL.

With regard to this clonotype: A much larger clone lies a single base off, so this may be a read error. The rearrangement links TRBV3-1 to TRBJ2-7; 10 bases fit TRBD2. The CDR3 has 14 amino acids. The germline V gene encodes CDR1 LGHDT and CDR2 YNNKEL (reference sequence). The CDR3 here is CASSLGLAAYVQYF. The CDR3 coding sequence is TGTGCCAGCAGCCTCGGACTAGCGGCCTACGTGCAGTACTTC.

This clonotype was counted ten times or more. The V call is TRBV7-9, the J call TRBJ2-1; TRBD1 aligns across 9 bases. Germline lookup yields CDR1 SEHNR and CDR2 FQNEAQ (reference sequence). The V gene end was trimmed by 4 bases and the J gene end by 6 bases; junction bases not matched to a gene: 13. CDR3 length: 17 residues. The CDR3 region has the DNA TGTGCCAGCAGCTACCGAACGACAGGGGGTAGGGTCAATGAGCAGTTCTTC. The encoded protein is CASSYRTTGGRVNEQFF.

CDR3 DNA sequence: TGCGCCAGCAGTCTAGGTCGAGATACGCAGTATTTT. It specifies CASSLGRDTQYF. The rearrangement links TRBV4-1 to TRBJ2-3; no definite D call. Germline lookup yields CDR1 MGHRA and CDR2 YSYEKL. The CDR3 has 12 amino acids. V was clipped by 6 bases and J by 5 bases, with 9 bases between them.

Comments on this clonotype: A read error may be the cause here, since a much bigger clone is one base away. The chain is built from TRBV12-3 or TRBV12-4 and TRBJ2-7; TRBD2 matches at 8 bases. Trimming cost V 4 bases and J 5 bases; bases outside gene matches: 4. The CDR3 is made up of 13 amino acids. CDR3 nucleotides: TGTGCCAGCAGTTGGCCGGGGGGGGACGAGCAGTACTTC. Amino acids: CASSWPGGDEQYF.

The chain employs TRBV7-8 and TRBJ2-7; D ambiguous. The length of the CDR3 is 13 residues. Germline CDR1 reads SGHVS; CDR2 reads FQNEAQ. The V end lost 7 bases, the J end lost 2 bases, and 12 bases lay between the germline ends. The CDR3 here is CASNGPPPYEQYF. CDR3 DNA sequence: TGTGCCAGCAACGGGCCTCCTCCCTACGAGCAGTACTTC.

This clonotype was detected many times. This chain links TRBV20-1 with TRBJ2-7; TRBD1 might be the D (5 bases). Germline CDR1 is DFQATT and CDR2 is SNEGSKA (reference sequence). The CDR3 sequence is 14 residues long. V was shortened by 3 bases and J by 4 bases, with 16 bases between the two germline ends. The CDR3 sequence is CSASMGHIIYEQYF. The DNA of the CDR3 is TGCAGTGCTAGTATGGGGCACATTATATACGAGCAGTACTTC.

This chain connects TRBV4-1 to TRBJ1-4; D is ambiguous. The germline V and J ends were trimmed by 3 bases and 6 bases, with 11 bases remaining between them. The length of the CDR3 is 14 residues. Per germline, CDR1 MGHRA and CDR2 YSYEKL. The CDR3 loop reads CASSQSDLDEKLFF. CDR3 in DNA: TGCGCCAGCAGCCAGAGCGACCTGGATGAAAAACTGTTTTTT.

Comment on this clonotype: A much larger clone sits a single nucleotide away, making a read error possible. The chain links TRBV7-2 to TRBJ2-7, with 12 bases matching TRBD2. The CDR3 runs 15 residues. Germline V gives CDR1 SGHTA, CDR2 FQGNSA. This chain's CDR3 is CVSSFLAGGSYEQYF. The CDR3, as DNA: TGTGTCAGCAGCTTCCTAGCGGGAGGGTCCTACGAGCAGTACTTC. Looking up the rest from reference TRBV7-2 and TRBJ2-7 gives the full variable domain: GAGVSQSPSNKVTEKGKDVELRCDPISGHTALYWYRQSLGQGLEFLIYFQGNSAPDKSGLPSDRFSAERTGGSVSTLTIQRTQQEDSAVYLCVSSFLAGGSYEQYFGPGTRLTVT.

This clonotype came up many times. The CDR3 DNA sequence: TGCAGTGCTATAGATTGGCGGGAACGCTACGAGCAGTACTTC. Translated, it gives CSAIDWRERYEQYF. The chain carries TRBV20-1 and TRBJ2-7, with D possibly matching TRBD2 (6 bases). Germline V gene lookup returns CDR1 DFQATT and CDR2 SNEGSKA (reference sequence). V was cut by 4 bases and J by 3 bases, with 16 bases left in between. This CDR3 comprises 14 residues.

In this sample, this clonotype turned up many times. The chain employs TRBV20-1 and TRBJ1-4; 8 bases fit TRBD1. CDR3 length: 13 amino acids. With V trimmed by 1 base and J by 8 bases, 3 bases remained unmatched. Germline CDR1 reads DFQATT; CDR2 reads SNEGSKA (reference sequence). In DNA, the CDR3 is TGCAGTGCTAGAGCGGACAGGGACGAAAAACTGTTTTTT. Amino acid sequence: CSARADRDEKLFF.

The chain has TRBV7-2 and TRBJ1-1, with TRBD1 as a possible D gene (6 bases). CDR1 is SGHTA, CDR2 FQGNSA, per germline. V was shortened by 5 bases and J by 3 bases, with 13 bases between the two germline ends. The CDR3 is made up of 14 amino acids. Here the CDR3 DNA reads TGTGCCAGCAGCCCGGACAGCCCCTACACTGAAGCTTTCTTT. As protein: CASSPDSPYTEAFF.

This clonotype was detected a few times. The genes are TRBV4-2 and TRBJ2-7, with 8 bases fitting TRBD2. V dropped 0 bases and J dropped 9; count of bases not matched to a gene: 1. CDR1 is LGHNA, CDR2 YNFKEQ, per germline. The CDR3 length is 12 residues. CDR3 DNA: TGTGCCAGCAGCCAAGAACGGGGGGGGCAGTACTTC. This sequence encodes CASSQERGGQYF.

This clonotype showed up many times. The rearrangement joins TRBV14 to TRBJ2-7, with D unresolved. The V end was cut by 3 bases, the J end by 5 bases, with 11 bases between. The CDR3 runs to 13 residues. Germline CDR1 and CDR2: SGHDN and FVKESK. The CDR3 spells CASSHTWPNEQYF. Here the CDR3 DNA reads TGTGCCAGCAGCCACACGTGGCCCAACGAGCAGTACTTC.

V and J are TRBV5-5 and TRBJ2-2; 7 bases agree with TRBD1. Looked up from germline, CDR1 is SGHKS and CDR2 is YYEKEE (reference sequence). V dropped 4 bases and J dropped 1; count of bases not matched to a gene: 7. CDR3 length: 16 amino acids. The CDR3 nucleotides are TGTGCCAGCAGCCCCACCGGGACAGAGAACACCGGGGAGCTGTTTTTT. It is translated as CASSPTGTENTGELFF.

The V and J genes are TRBV20-1 and TRBJ2-7, with unresolved D. CDR1 is DFQATT, CDR2 SNEGSKA, per germline (reference sequence). V lost 6 bases and J 0 bases, leaving 18 bases between the germline ends. This CDR3 is built from 15 residues. In nucleotides, the CDR3 is TGCAGTGCCAGATCTTTCACGCAGAGCTCCTACGAGCAGTACTTC. This encodes CSARSFTQSSYEQYF.

This clonotype was observed at least ten times. The rearrangement links TRBV6-5 to TRBJ2-7; D gene uncertain. The V end lost 2 bases, the J end lost 7 bases, and 6 bases lay between the germline ends. Germline lookup yields CDR1 MNHEY and CDR2 SVGAGI. This CDR3 spans 11 amino acids. This CDR3 reads CASSYGREQYF. DNA for the CDR3: TGTGCCAGCAGTTACGGACGGGAGCAGTACTTC.

This clonotype was counted ten times or more. CDR3 bases: TGCGCCAGCAGCCAAGAAGAGGCCGGGGAGCTGTTTTTT. Its translation: CASSQEEAGELFF. The V gene is TRBV4-1, the J gene TRBJ2-2; D is unclear. Trimming stripped 0 bases from V and 6 bases from J, with 5 bases between. The CDR3 covers 13 residues. The V gene's germline CDR1 is MGHRA and CDR2 YSYEKL.